This paragraph reports one T cell receptor (beta chain). CDR1 and CDR2 (germline): SGHTA, FQGTGA. The CDR3 extends over 15 amino acids. V lost 5 bases and J lost 7; bases outside the gene matches: 7. This sample was included in a study of blood T cell repertoires in COVID-19. Overall study context: Sample material is recorded as cDNA or gDNA derived from T cells, B-cell-depleted T cells, or PBMCs.

In the original analysis: Estimation of nucleated cell counts relied on the amplification of reference gene primers. Sequenced by immunoSEQ multiplex PCR; TCRdb stores in-frame clones only, minus some. V, J and clone size reflect that table, while D and trimming were determined from the DNA. This sample yields hundreds of thousands of clones, of which roughly 85% are seen a single time; around 10% belongs to the top ten. Enrolled through a virtual design, the participants were between about 18 and 100 years of age and came from approximately 25 US areas. Allocation to cohorts depended on clinical history reported by the participants.

J is TRBJ2-2 and V is TRBV7-3; TRBD2 matches 10 bases. The specimen sequenced was PBMCs or T cells enriched from blood (not recorded which). The origin of this receptor is a woman aged 50 to 65 with acute COVID-19. The CDR3 DNA is TGTGCCAGCAGCCCAGCGGGGGGGCTTGACGGGGAGCTGTTTTTT. It codes for CASSPAGGLDGELFF.